This T cell receptor beta chain was identified during a study of blood T cells in healthy people across ages. Findings and caveats of the study: Shifts in expanded clonotypes may have been confounded by donor CMV status, which was unknown.

Notes on this clonotype: Its matching antigen is unknown.

The CDR3 spans 15 residues. V lost 8 bases and J lost 2; bases outside the gene matches: 9. Germline-derived CDR1 and CDR2 are MNHEY and SVGAGI. The second PCR ran about 6 to 11 cycles with a sample-barcoded 5' primer and J-beta primers. TCRdb recomputed calls from the 5' RACE reads with MiXCR, one row per CDR3 protein. Of more than 650,000 distinct CDR3 sequences listed, roughly 25% were seen once; the top ten hold 3%. These data also featured in a second study, about T cells of mothers and their children. That paper adds: Reads obtained per mother exceeded 10 million TCR beta CDR3 reads, with roughly 3 million obtained per child. When mothers and children were related, their normalized repertoire overlap, which was always slightly higher, did not differ significantly from that of unrelated pairs.

The chain uses TRBV6-5 and TRBJ2-3; 8 nucleotides align to TRBD2. The TCR comes from a boy aged 5 to 17 in good health. Sequencing was performed on blood. The CDR3 DNA follows: TGTGCCAGCGGACGGGCGGGGGGACCCACAGATACGCAGTATTTT. Its translation is CASGRAGGPTDTQYF.